This T cell receptor beta chain appears in the sequencing data of a study of cytomegalovirus exposure and HLA in healthy donors. Study information: Drawn from HLA-typed donors, around 85 million unique TCRs were held in an early data release. Whole-study findings and limits: Per published reports, the classifier diagnosed cytomegalovirus status with high specificity and sensitivity. Other equally common chains were less clonally expanded than HLA-associated TCR beta chains, a later analysis showed. Accurate prediction of HLA-A and HLA-B alleles (for most subjects) was reportedly achieved from TCR beta sequences.

PCR amplification relied on 60 Vbeta primers (plus 13 Jbeta primers). Profiled with immunoSEQ multiplex PCR; TCRdb holds only in-frame clones, not every one. The sample has about 130,000 clones; under 90% are singletons. A remark on this clone: Its antigen is undetermined.

Germline V gives CDR1 SNHLY, CDR2 FYNNEI. V lost 6 bases to trimming and J lost 8 bases, with 22 bases between them. The length of the CDR3 is 16 residues. Sequenced: PBMCs. The sequence was collected from a woman aged 35 to 49 in good health and CMV-seropositive. J is TRBJ1-4 and V is TRBV2; D is unclear. The CDR3 DNA reads as TGTGCCAGCAGGCCTCACCGATCGCTTGTCAGAGAAAAACTGTTTTTT. The encoded protein is CASRPHRSLVREKLFF.